Detailed here is one T cell receptor (beta chain). This clonotype showed up many times. The clone's antigen remains unknown. No base quality information exists; no much larger clone differs at one position. This record belongs to a study of T cells after yellow fever vaccination (dated by TCRdb to about 2019). Broadly, across the study: Libraries from fractions with low cell numbers were prepared with the SMART-Seq v4 Ultra Low Input RNA kit. Two healthy male donors, one aged 18 to 30 and one aged 30 to 40 years, made up the cohort. Blood samples were taken at several timepoints before and after primary and secondary immunization, and bulk PBMC replicates and cell subsets were isolated. To track T-cell clones before and after primary and booster YFV17D yellow fever vaccination, bulk TCR alpha and beta repertoires were sequenced longitudinally.

The cysteine opens and the phenylalanine closes a CDR3 of 13 amino acids. Only the CDR3 region is kept as DNA, spanning 39 bases read in frame from base 1. CDR1 and CDR2 were assigned from the germline V gene as MNHEY and SVGEGT. V is pared back by 8 bases and J by 0 bases, with 8 bases lying between the germline termini. Sequencing relied on an Illumina NovaSeq 6000. TCR cDNA was synthesized by 5'RACE template switching, which introduced a universal primer site and unique molecular identifiers. Priming of cDNA synthesis was performed from both the TCR alpha and TCR beta constant segments. Library amplification used two PCR steps, and the second PCR step added sample barcodes and sequencing adapters. Libraries were sequenced on Illumina HiSeq 2500 (2x100 bp) or NovaSeq (2x150 bp). In the authors' own workflow: Demultiplexing of reads and collapsing into UMI consensus sequences were performed with MIGEC, and V(D)J alignment was carried out with MiXCR. Using edgeR on replicate PBMC samples, clonotypes were called vaccine-responding if FDR was below 0.01 and the log2 fold change was above 5 up to day 15. Bulk clonotypes were assigned CD4 or CD8 identity according to which sequenced CD4 or CD8 repertoire held them at higher abundance. Through fastp at Q25 and MiXCR, TCRdb rebuilt clones from the public reads, retaining in-frame beta chains. Every entry covers one CDR3 protein and lists the most common genes and DNA from its rows. TCRdb's processing, not the authors', yielded these V and J calls. The sample table lists some 350,000 distinct CDR3 sequences, over 3.5% of them with a count of one. 20% to 25% of the sample is held by the ten biggest clonotypes.

What the study reported, not specific to this receptor: A small share of clonotypes occurred in both CD4 and CD8 compartments, likely arising from convergent recombination. Only two donors were included in the study, so the extent to which the findings can be generalized is limited. Most clones expanded after primary vaccination (around 97% of CD4 and 80% to 90% of CD8) were re-detected after the booster, suggesting that broad memory maintenance occurred. Because abundant contaminating clonotypes from the bulk population could be contained in FACS-sorted repertoires, computational filtering was required. Compared with the primary T-cell response, the secondary T-cell response was weaker but faster, peaking on day 5 rather than day 15.

The treatment or condition tag for this specimen amounts to: live attenuated yellow fever vaccine strain. Two biological replicates of bulk PBMCs were collected at each blood-draw timepoint. A standard Ficoll-Paque protocol was used to isolate PBMCs from peripheral blood. RNA was extracted with TriZol from bulk PBMCs, CD4 and CD8 fractions, and dextramer-positive and dextramer-negative fractions. The chain employs TRBV6-2 or TRBV6-3 and TRBJ2-1; no D gene can be assigned with confidence. Sequenced material: PBMCs, taken 5 days after the yellow fever booster vaccination. The clonotype originates from a man aged 18 to 30 who received the YFV17D yellow fever vaccine. The bases are TGTGCCAGCGTTCTCAGCTCCTACAATGAGCAGTTCTTC. Its protein is CASVLSSYNEQFF.